Here is one TCR beta chain with its context. Recruitment covered about two dozen US areas and drew participants whose ages spanned roughly 18 to 89 years. Germline lookup yields CDR1 MNHEY and CDR2 SMNVEV (reference sequence). J was trimmed by 1 base and V by 4 bases; bases with no gene match: 7. The CDR3 contains 16 residues. This sample was taken from a study of blood T cell repertoires in COVID-19. For the study at large: Both acute and convalescent COVID-19 samples were obtained from the United States, Italy and Spain. The analysed material was cDNA or gDNA that came from T cells, B-cell-depleted T cells, or PBMCs.

Generated by immunoSEQ multiplex PCR, the TCRdb table keeps only in-frame clones and is missing some. Altogether some 460,000 clones are present, 87% being singletons, with the ten largest covering under 2%. The chain joins TRBV27 to TRBJ2-3; 8 positions agree with TRBD2. The TCR sequence derives from a woman in her late teens or twenties with acute COVID-19. The sequencing input was PBMCs or T cells enriched from blood (not recorded which). CDR3 DNA: TGTGCCAGCAGTTCGGAGCGGGAGCCCGGCACAGATACGCAGTATTTT. This gives the protein CASSSEREPGTDTQYF.